This T cell receptor beta chain is from a study of blood T cell repertoires in COVID-19. Study-level information: Samples of COVID-19 (acute and convalescent) were obtained from the United States, Italy and Spain.

This clone occurred a few times. The junction departs from the called germline gene at one end, perhaps through a read error. Per the study methods: The assay estimated nucleated cells by amplifying reference gene primers. TCRdb keeps only in-frame clones here, not all; method: immunoSEQ multiplex PCR. V, J and clone size are taken as reported in that table, and D and trimming were inferred from the DNA itself. Here the sample spans around 260,000 clones, around 82% being singletons. Germline V gives CDR1 SSHAT, CDR2 FNYEAQ (reference sequence). This CDR3 has 13 amino acids. The source material was peripheral blood. This receptor was taken from a human donor with COVID-19, enrolled during active disease. The donor label of this sample is uncertain. This chain joins TRBV7-7 and TRBJ2-5; TRBD2 matches at 7 bases. DNA for the CDR3: TGTGCTAGCAGCTTTAGCGGGCAAGAGACCCAGTACTTC. As protein: CASSFSGQETQYF.